The 27 T cell receptor beta chains below all came from one sample that was sequenced in a study of PD-L1 blockade in urothelial cancer. Some clones are missing from TCRdb's copy, which holds only in-frame ones; the method was immunoSEQ multiplex PCR. The table records 35,000 or so clones, 80% to 90% of them present only once. The sample was PBMCs, taken around atezolizumab (anti-PD-L1) treatment. The receptors derive from a man in his sixties with urothelial cancer.

This sequence joins TRBV27 and TRBJ1-1, with TRBD1 matching 7 bases. CDR3 length: 16 amino acids. Looked up from germline, CDR1 is MNHEY and CDR2 is SMNVEV (reference sequence). Trimming took 5 bases from V and 4 from J; bases not matched to a gene: 13. Here the CDR3 reads CASSADRALWGTEAFF. The CDR3 region has the DNA TGTGCCAGCAGTGCCGACAGGGCCCTTTGGGGCACTGAAGCTTTCTTT.

The V call is TRBV19, the J call TRBJ2-3; 14 nucleotides match TRBD2. The CDR3 extends over 15 amino acids. Germline CDR1 is LNHDA and CDR2 is SQIVND (reference sequence). V lost 4 bases, J lost 8 bases, and 5 bases stayed unmatched. CDR3 in DNA: TGTGCCAGTAGTAATGGACTAGCGGGGGGTACTACGCAGTATTTT. This translates into CASSNGLAGGTTQYF.

The rearrangement joins TRBV19 to TRBJ2-7, with D tentatively TRBD2 (6 bases). Looked up from germline, CDR1 is LNHDA and CDR2 is SQIVND (reference sequence). The length of the CDR3 is 13 residues. With 4 bases removed from V and 3 bases from J, the gap between germline ends came to 10 bases. Here the CDR3 DNA reads TGTGCCAGTAGTACCGGGACTGGCTACGAGCAGTACTTC. Its translation is CASSTGTGYEQYF.

This chain joins TRBV5-1 and TRBJ2-2, with TRBD1 as a possible D gene (5 bases). The CDR3 totals 15 residues. Germline values: CDR1 SGHRS, CDR2 YFSETQ. The V and J ends lost 4 bases and 4 bases respectively, with 14 bases between them. The CDR3 DNA follows: TGCGCCAGCAGCCCCTCAGGCAGGGCCACCGGGGAGCTGTTTTTT. This sequence encodes CASSPSGRATGELFF.

The chain couples TRBV5-1 to TRBJ1-1, with D tentatively TRBD1 (6 bases). CDR3 size: 14 residues. Looked up from germline, CDR1 is SGHRS and CDR2 is YFSETQ. Between the trimmed V and J ends, which lost 3 bases and 5 bases, there was a span of 14 bases. The CDR3 here is CASSYGGRGTEAFF. The DNA of the CDR3 is TGCGCCAGCAGCTACGGGGGGCGGGGAACTGAAGCTTTCTTT.

Of note for this clone: At one end the junction does not follow the germline gene, possibly because of a read error. V and J are TRBV28 and TRBJ1-4; maybe TRBD1 (5 bases). From germline, CDR1 is MDHEN and CDR2 SYDVKM. The CDR3 has 12 residues. CDR3 amino acids: CASSLPGTQPLF. In DNA, the CDR3 is TGTGCCAGCAGCCTCCCTGGGACTCAACCCCTCTTT.

V and J are TRBV13 and TRBJ1-1; D is uncertain. The V and J ends lost 1 base and 0 bases respectively, with 9 bases between them. Germline CDR1 PRHDT, CDR2 FYEKMQ (reference sequence). The CDR3 loop spans 15 amino acids. CDR3 region: CASSLVLGLNTEAFF. Written as DNA, the CDR3 is TGTGCCAGCAGCTTAGTGCTAGGATTGAACACTGAAGCTTTCTTT.

The chain employs TRBV6-6 and TRBJ2-1, with a possible D match to TRBD1 (6 bases). The V end lost 6 bases, the J end lost 7 bases, and 16 bases lay between the germline ends. Germline V gene sequence: CDR1 MNHNY, CDR2 SVGAGI (reference sequence). CDR3 length: 14 residues. The CDR3 is CASSRTGLQNEQFF. As DNA, the CDR3 is TGTGCCAGCAGCCGTACAGGGCTACAAAATGAGCAGTTCTTC.

The chain employs TRBV9 and TRBJ2-3; 9 bases map to TRBD2. The J segment lost 2 bases and the V segment lost 0 bases, leaving 1 base of the junction unmatched. The CDR3 sequence is 15 residues long. CDR1 and CDR2 (germline): SGDLS, YYNGEE. The CDR3 DNA reads TGTGCCAGCAGCGTAGGCGGGAGGGCCACAGATACGCAGTATTTT. Encoded protein: CASSVGGRATDTQYF.

The V and J genes are TRBV19 and TRBJ2-1, with 10 nucleotides matching TRBD2. The CDR3 totals 13 residues. The V segment lost 8 bases and the J segment 4 bases; nucleotides outside the gene matches: 2. Germline CDR1 reads LNHDA; CDR2 reads SQIVND (reference sequence). The CDR3, as DNA: TGTGCCAGTCGGACTAGCGGTTACAATGAGCAGTTCTTC. As protein: CASRTSGYNEQFF. Complete variable domain (other parts from reference TRBV19 and TRBJ2-1): DGGITQSPKYLFRKEGQNVTLSCEQNLNHDAMYWYRQDPGQGLRLIYYSQIVNDFQKGDIAEGYSVSREKKESFPLTVTSAQKNPTAFYLCASRTSGYNEQFFGPGTRLTVL.

This clone appeared many times. The chain is built from TRBV7-9 and TRBJ1-1; D gene uncertain. Germline CDR1 is SEHNR and CDR2 is FQNEAQ (reference sequence). The CDR3 is 11 amino acids. V was cut by 5 bases and J by 5 bases, with 6 bases left in between. CDR3 amino acids: CASSPETEAFF. The CDR3 DNA is TGTGCCAGCAGCCCCGAGACTGAAGCTTTCTTT. The full variable domain, with the rest looked up from reference TRBV7-9 and TRBJ1-1, is DTGVSQNPRHKITKRGQNVTFRCDPISEHNRLYWYRQTLGQGPEFLTYFQNEAQLEKSRLLSDRFSAERPKGSFSTLEIQRTEQGDSAMYLCASSPETEAFFGQGTRLTVV.

V gene TRBV9 combines with J gene TRBJ2-3; D is possibly TRBD2 (6 bases). CDR1 and CDR2 (germline): SGDLS, YYNGEE. V lost 4 bases, J lost 4 bases, and 10 bases lay in between. The CDR3 is 13 amino acids. CDR3 coding DNA: TGTGCCAGCAGCCTAGGGGACTCAGATACGCAGTATTTT. Translation gives CASSLGDSDTQYF.

The V gene is TRBV2, the J gene TRBJ2-5, with TRBD1 as a possible D gene (6 bases). Between the trimmed V and J ends, which lost 9 bases and 3 bases, there was a span of 11 bases. Germline CDR1 SNHLY, CDR2 FYNNEI. CDR3 length: 12 residues. The CDR3, as DNA: TGTGCCAGTAGCCGGACAGAAGAGACCCAGTACTTC. This sequence encodes CASSRTEETQYF.

The chain has TRBV18 and TRBJ2-7, with a tentative D call TRBD1 (5 bases). This CDR3 comprises 13 residues. Between the trimmed V and J ends, which lost 3 bases and 0 bases, there was a span of 6 bases. Per the germline V gene, CDR1 is KGHSH and CDR2 is LQKENI. DNA for the CDR3: TGTGCCAGCTCACCCGACAGCTCCTACGAGCAGTACTTC. It codes for CASSPDSSYEQYF. The variable domain in full, with the rest retrieved from reference TRBV18 and TRBJ2-7, is NAGVMQNPRHLVRRRGQEARLRCSPMKGHSHVYWYRQLPEEGLKFMVYLQKENIIDESGMPKERFSAEFPKEGPSILRIQQVVRGDSAAYFCASSPDSSYEQYFGPGTRLTVT.

This clone was counted only a few times. V gene TRBV13 combines with J gene TRBJ2-7; perhaps TRBD1 as D (6 bases). The CDR3 has 14 amino acids. From germline, CDR1 is PRHDT and CDR2 FYEKMQ (reference sequence). Trimming took off 5 bases at V and 2 bases at J, with 13 bases between the two ends. The CDR3 nucleotides read TGTGCCAGCAGCACAACACAGGGAACCTACGAGCAGTACTTC. Protein: CASSTTQGTYEQYF.

V and J are TRBV11-2 and TRBJ2-7, with 12 positions matching TRBD2. The germline gives CDR1 SGHAT, CDR2 FQNNGV. V trimming: 5 bases; J trimming: 0 bases; junction bases outside the gene matches: 11. The CDR3 contains 18 residues. This CDR3 reads CASSPTSGGLIYSYEQYF. The CDR3 nucleotides read TGTGCCAGCAGCCCGACTAGCGGGGGACTTATTTACTCCTACGAGCAGTACTTC.

V and J are TRBV5-1 and TRBJ2-7; maybe TRBD1 (6 bases). The CDR3 has 14 amino acids. CDR1 and CDR2 from the germline V gene are SGHRS and YFSETQ. V lost 4 bases and J 3 bases, leaving 14 bases between the germline ends. CDR3 amino acids: CASSGGSPNYEQYF. The CDR3 region has the DNA TGCGCCAGCAGCGGGGGCAGTCCGAACTACGAGCAGTACTTC.

The table lists this clone with a count of one. V gene TRBV5-4 combines with J gene TRBJ1-1, with 10 bases fitting TRBD1. The germline V gene encodes CDR1 SGHNT and CDR2 YYREEE (reference sequence). The CDR3 runs to 15 residues. After removal of 0 bases from V and 5 bases from J, the junction contained 4 bases not matched to a gene. The CDR3 reads CASSLAGQGNTEAFF. The DNA for the CDR3 is TGTGCCAGCAGCTTGGCGGGACAGGGGAATACTGAAGCTTTCTTT.

The chain links TRBV29-1 to TRBJ1-2, with D unclear. V lost 4 bases, J lost 1 base, and 10 bases lay in between. The CDR3 has 13 amino acids. Germline-derived CDR1 and CDR2 are SQVTM and ANQGSEA. The CDR3 nucleotides are TGCAGCGTTGGCCTTGGGCTTAACTATGGCTACACCTTC. Translated, it gives CSVGLGLNYGYTF.

This chain links TRBV4-3 with TRBJ2-2, with 8 bases lining up with TRBD1. The J segment lost 5 bases and the V segment lost 0 bases, leaving 5 bases of the junction unmatched. The CDR3 extends over 16 amino acids. Germline values: CDR1 LGHNA, CDR2 YSLEER. CDR3 DNA: TGCGCCAGCAGCCAAGACAGGGGGCTTAAAACCGGGGAGCTGTTTTTT. Translating it yields CASSQDRGLKTGELFF.

This chain joins TRBV29-1 and TRBJ2-7; TRBD1 agrees at 9 bases. V was pared by 6 bases and J by 3 bases, with 24 bases of the junction left unmatched. The CDR3 spans 19 residues. Looked up from germline, CDR1 is SQVTM and CDR2 is ANQGSEA. For the CDR3, the DNA is TGCAGCGTCACAGTCACAGGGGGCCAGGACTTCCGTTTTAACTACGAGCAGTACTTC. The encoded protein is CSVTVTGGQDFRFNYEQYF.

The chain carries TRBV19 and TRBJ1-1; 7 positions match TRBD1. Unmatched junction bases numbered 6, after V lost 7 bases and J lost 4 bases. The CDR3 runs to 13 residues. The germline V gene encodes CDR1 LNHDA and CDR2 SQIVND (reference sequence). CDR3 residues: CASIPTGITEAFF. CDR3 nucleotide sequence: TGTGCCAGTATCCCGACAGGGATCACTGAAGCTTTCTTT.

The CDR3 bases are TGTGCCACAAACCCCCGGGAGGCCCTTTCTGGAAACACCATATATTTT. This gives the protein CATNPREALSGNTIYF. The rearrangement joins TRBV7-9 to TRBJ1-3, with no clear D. This CDR3 region has 16 residues. Germline V gives CDR1 SEHNR, CDR2 FQNEAQ (reference sequence). V gave up 10 bases and J gave up 1 base, with 20 bases separating them.

This chain uses TRBV5-4 with TRBJ1-1; D unclear. The V and J ends lost 4 bases and 1 base respectively, with 8 bases between them. The CDR3 contains 13 residues. Germline lookup yields CDR1 SGHNT and CDR2 YYREEE (reference sequence). This chain's CDR3 is CASSPDTNTEAFF. CDR3 bases: TGTGCCAGCAGCCCAGACACGAACACTGAAGCTTTCTTT.

The chain links TRBV19 to TRBJ1-1, with unresolved D. The length of the CDR3 is 12 residues. V was cut by 3 bases and J by 3 bases, with 5 bases left in between. Germline V lookup: CDR1 LNHDA, CDR2 SQIVND (reference sequence). The CDR3 region is CASSIRDTEAFF. CDR3 sequence (DNA): TGTGCCAGTAGTATCCGCGACACTGAAGCTTTCTTT.

V usage is TRBV28 and J usage is TRBJ2-5; D is ambiguous. V lost 3 bases and J lost 5, with 4 bases in between. The CDR3 extends over 11 amino acids. Germline V CDR1 and CDR2: MDHEN, SYDVKM. CDR3 loop: CASSLRETQYF. For the CDR3, the DNA is TGTGCCAGCAGTTTGAGGGAGACCCAGTACTTC.

This chain connects TRBV7-2 to TRBJ2-1; maybe TRBD2 (6 bases). Germline V CDR1 and CDR2: SGHTA, FQGNSA. The CDR3 spans 16 residues. V was trimmed by 0 bases and J by 4 bases, leaving 13 bases between them. CDR3 in DNA: TGTGCCAGCAGCTTAGCCCCGGGCGGGGCGTACAATGAGCAGTTCTTC. It encodes CASSLAPGGAYNEQFF.